This TCR beta chain appears in the sequencing data of a study of blood T cell repertoires in COVID-19. For the study at large: There were acute and convalescent COVID-19 samples, and they came from the United States, Italy and Spain. PBMCs, B-cell-depleted T cells, or T cells were the source of the cDNA or gDNA that made up the material.

V dropped 5 bases and J dropped 2 bases, with 18 bases sitting between them. CDR1 and CDR2 (germline): SGHTA, FQGNSA. CDR3 length: 16 amino acids. Per the original data handling: The assay estimated nucleated cells by amplifying reference gene primers. The method was immunoSEQ multiplex PCR; TCRdb's version includes in-frame clones alone and lacks a portion of them. D and trimming come from the DNA, and the V and J calls and clone size come from that table. Of some 310,000 clones listed, roughly 84% are singletons. Sequencing used peripheral blood. The TCR was taken from a man aged 50 to 59 with active or convalescent COVID-19. This chain connects TRBV7-2 to TRBJ1-2, with D uncertain. The CDR3 nucleotides read TGTGCCAGCAGCCTCACCCCAACTGTTGCGAACTATGGCTACACCTTC. Translation gives CASSLTPTVANYGYTF.